This TCR beta chain was recovered during a study of metastatic and nonmetastatic thyroid tumors. V lost 0 bases to trimming and J lost 8 bases, with 9 bases between them. The CDR3 is 13 amino acids. Germline loops: CDR1 SGHRS, CDR2 YFSETQ. Patients had received no treatment of any kind before thyroid surgery. As handled by the study authors: CDR3 differences across clinicopathological groups were used to build a distant-metastasis classifier for papillary thyroid cancer. TCRdb reprocessed the PCR reads using MiXCR. V and J calls and clone size were set by TCRdb, not the authors. Here the sample spans just over 20,000 clones, 10% to 15% being singletons. This clone was counted ten times or more.

This clonotype was sampled from a male donor with papillary thyroid cancer or a benign thyroid nodule (not recorded which). Some clones in this sample may be carry-over from other donors' samples. The sequenced material came from blood. The chain combines TRBV5-1 with TRBJ2-1; D gene ambiguous. The chain's CDR3 is CASSLVPADEQFF. The DNA of the CDR3 is TGCGCCAGCAGCTTGGTGCCAGCCGATGAGCAGTTCTTC.